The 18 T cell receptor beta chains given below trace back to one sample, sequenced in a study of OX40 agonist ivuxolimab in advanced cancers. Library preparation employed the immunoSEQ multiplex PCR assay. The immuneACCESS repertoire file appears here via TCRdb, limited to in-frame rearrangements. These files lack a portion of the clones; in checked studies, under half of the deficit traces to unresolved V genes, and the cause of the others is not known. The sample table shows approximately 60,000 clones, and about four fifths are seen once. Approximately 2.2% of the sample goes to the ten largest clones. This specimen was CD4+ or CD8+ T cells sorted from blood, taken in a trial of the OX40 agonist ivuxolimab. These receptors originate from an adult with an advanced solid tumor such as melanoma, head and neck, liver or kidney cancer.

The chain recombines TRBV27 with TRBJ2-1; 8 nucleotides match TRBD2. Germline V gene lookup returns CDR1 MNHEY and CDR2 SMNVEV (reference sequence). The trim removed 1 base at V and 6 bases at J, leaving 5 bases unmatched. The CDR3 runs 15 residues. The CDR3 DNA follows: TGTGCCAGCAGTTTATTAGCGGGATTGCGCAATGAGCAGTTCTTC. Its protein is CASSLLAGLRNEQFF.

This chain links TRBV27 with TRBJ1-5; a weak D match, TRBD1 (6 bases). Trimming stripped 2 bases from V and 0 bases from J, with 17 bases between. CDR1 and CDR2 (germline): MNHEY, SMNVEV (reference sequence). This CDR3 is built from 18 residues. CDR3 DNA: TGTGCCAGCAGTTTAGGGCTAGGGGGTCGATATAGCAATCAGCCCCAGCATTTT. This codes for CASSLGLGGRYSNQPQHF.

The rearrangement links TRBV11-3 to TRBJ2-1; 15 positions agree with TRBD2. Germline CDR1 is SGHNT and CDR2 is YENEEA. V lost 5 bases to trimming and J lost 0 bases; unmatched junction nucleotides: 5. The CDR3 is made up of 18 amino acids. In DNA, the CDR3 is TGTGCCAGCAGCGGACTAGCGGGAGGGTCGAGCTCCTACAATGAGCAGTTCTTC. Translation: CASSGLAGGSSSYNEQFF.

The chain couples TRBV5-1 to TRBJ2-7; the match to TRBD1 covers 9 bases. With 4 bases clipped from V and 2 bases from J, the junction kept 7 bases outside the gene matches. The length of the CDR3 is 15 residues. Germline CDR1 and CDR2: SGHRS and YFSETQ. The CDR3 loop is CASSSLGTGPYEQYF. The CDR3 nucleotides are TGCGCCAGCAGCAGCCTAGGGACAGGGCCCTACGAGCAGTACTTC.

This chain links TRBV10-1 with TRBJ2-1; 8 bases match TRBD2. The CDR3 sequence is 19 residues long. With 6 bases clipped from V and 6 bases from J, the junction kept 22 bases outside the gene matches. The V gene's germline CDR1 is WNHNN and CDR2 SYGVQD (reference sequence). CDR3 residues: CASSQTVLGAGGRPNEQFF. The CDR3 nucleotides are TGCGCCAGCAGCCAGACAGTCCTCGGGGCGGGAGGCCGGCCCAATGAGCAGTTCTTC.

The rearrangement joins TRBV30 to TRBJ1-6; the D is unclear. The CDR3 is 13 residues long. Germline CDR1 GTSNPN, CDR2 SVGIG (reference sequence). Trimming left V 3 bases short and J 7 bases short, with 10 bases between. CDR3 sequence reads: CAWRGRENSPLHF. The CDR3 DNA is TGTGCCTGGAGAGGGAGGGAGAATTCACCCCTCCACTTT.

CDR3 residues: CASGTGGDNTEAFF. The CDR3, as DNA: TGCGCCAGCGGGACAGGGGGAGATAACACTGAAGCTTTCTTT. The genes are TRBV4-3 and TRBJ1-1; 11 nucleotides line up with TRBD1. CDR3 length: 14 amino acids. Germline CDR1 LGHNA, CDR2 YSLEER. V gave up 8 bases and J gave up 2 bases; unmatched junction bases: 4.

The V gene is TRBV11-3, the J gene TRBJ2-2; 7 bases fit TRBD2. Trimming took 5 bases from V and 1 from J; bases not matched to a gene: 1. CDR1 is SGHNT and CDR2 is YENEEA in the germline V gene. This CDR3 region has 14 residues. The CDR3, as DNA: TGTGCCAGCAGCCGCGGGGGGAACACCGGGGAGCTGTTTTTT. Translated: CASSRGGNTGELFF.

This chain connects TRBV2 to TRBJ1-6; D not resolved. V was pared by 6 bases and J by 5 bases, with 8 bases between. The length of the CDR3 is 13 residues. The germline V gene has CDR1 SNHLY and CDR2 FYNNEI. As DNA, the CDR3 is TGTGCCAGCAGGGAAAGGCATAATTCACCCCTCCACTTT. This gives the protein CASRERHNSPLHF.

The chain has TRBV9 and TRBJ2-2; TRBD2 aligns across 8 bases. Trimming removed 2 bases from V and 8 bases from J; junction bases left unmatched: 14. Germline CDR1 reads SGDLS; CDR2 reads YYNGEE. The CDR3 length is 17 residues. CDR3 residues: CASSVQIPGLGPGELFF. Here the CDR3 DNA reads TGTGCCAGCAGCGTCCAAATCCCGGGACTAGGTCCTGGGGAGCTGTTTTTT. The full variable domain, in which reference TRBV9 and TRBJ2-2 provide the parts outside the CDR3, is DSGVTQTPKHLITATGQRVTLRCSPRSGDLSVYWYQQSLDQGLQFLIQYYNGEERAKGNILERFSAQQFPDLHSELNLSSLELGDSALYFCASSVQIPGLGPGELFFGEGSRLTVL.

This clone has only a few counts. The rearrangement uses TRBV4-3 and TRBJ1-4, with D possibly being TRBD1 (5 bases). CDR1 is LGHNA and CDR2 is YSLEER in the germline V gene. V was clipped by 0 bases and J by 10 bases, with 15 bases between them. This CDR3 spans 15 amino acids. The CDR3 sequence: CASSQDGALGPKLFF. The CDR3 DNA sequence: TGCGCCAGCAGCCAAGACGGGGCGCTTGGTCCAAAACTGTTTTTT.

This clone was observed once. The CDR3 loop is CASSVSQTTEAFF. Here the CDR3 DNA reads TGTGCCAGCAGCGTGAGTCAAACCACTGAAGCTTTCTTT. This rearrangement joins TRBV9 to TRBJ1-1; no firm D call. Germline lookup yields CDR1 SGDLS and CDR2 YYNGEE. CDR3 size: 13 residues. V dropped 2 bases and J dropped 4 bases, with 9 bases sitting between them.

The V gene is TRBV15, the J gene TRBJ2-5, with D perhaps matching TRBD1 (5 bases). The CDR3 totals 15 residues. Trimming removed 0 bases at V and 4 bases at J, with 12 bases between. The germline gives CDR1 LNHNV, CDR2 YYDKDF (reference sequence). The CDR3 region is CATSRDQGPSETQYF. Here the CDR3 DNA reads TGTGCCACCAGCAGAGATCAGGGTCCCTCAGAGACCCAGTACTTC. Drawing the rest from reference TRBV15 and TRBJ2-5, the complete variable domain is DAMVIQNPRYQVTQFGKPVTLSCSQTLNHNVMYWYQQKSSQAPKLLFHYYDKDFNNEADTPDNFQSRRPNTSFCFLDIRSPGLGDTAMYLCATSRDQGPSETQYFGPGTRLLVL.

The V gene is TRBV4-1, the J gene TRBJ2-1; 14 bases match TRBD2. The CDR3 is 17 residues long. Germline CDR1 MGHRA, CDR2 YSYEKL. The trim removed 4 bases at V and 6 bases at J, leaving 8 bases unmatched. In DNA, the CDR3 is TGCGCCAGCAGCCTTATCCCGACTAGCGGGAGGGGCAATGAGCAGTTCTTC. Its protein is CASSLIPTSGRGNEQFF.

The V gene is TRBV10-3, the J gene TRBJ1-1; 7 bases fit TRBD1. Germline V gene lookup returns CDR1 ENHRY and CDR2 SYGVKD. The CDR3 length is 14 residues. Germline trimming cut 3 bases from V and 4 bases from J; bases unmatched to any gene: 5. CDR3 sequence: CAISDPTGSTEAFF. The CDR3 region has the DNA TGTGCCATCAGTGATCCGACAGGGAGCACTGAAGCTTTCTTT.

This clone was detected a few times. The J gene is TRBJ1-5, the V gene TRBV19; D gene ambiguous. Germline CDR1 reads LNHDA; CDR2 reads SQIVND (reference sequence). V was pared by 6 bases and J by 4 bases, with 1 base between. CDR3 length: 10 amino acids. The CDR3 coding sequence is TGTGCCAGTAGGAATCAGCCCCAGCATTTT. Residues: CASRNQPQHF.

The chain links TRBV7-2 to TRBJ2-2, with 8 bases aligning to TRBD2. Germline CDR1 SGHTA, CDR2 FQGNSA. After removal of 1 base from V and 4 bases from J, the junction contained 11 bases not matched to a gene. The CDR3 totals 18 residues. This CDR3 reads CASSLEGYGTSPTGELFF. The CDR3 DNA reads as TGTGCCAGCAGCTTAGAGGGCTACGGGACTAGTCCCACCGGGGAGCTGTTTTTT.

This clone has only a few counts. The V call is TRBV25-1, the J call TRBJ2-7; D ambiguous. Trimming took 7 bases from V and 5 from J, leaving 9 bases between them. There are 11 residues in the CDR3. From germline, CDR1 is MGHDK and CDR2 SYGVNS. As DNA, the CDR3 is TGTGCCAGCAATCACAAGGACGAGCAGTACTTC. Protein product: CASNHKDEQYF.